The present TCR beta chain was sequenced within a study of fetal regulatory T cell absence and autoimmunity (TCRdb year 2017). Turning to the overall study: The IPEX patients showed exocrine pancreas autoimmunity in the absence of clinical diabetes. What the work shows at the level of the full study, not this receptor alone: The oligoclonal enrichment was interpreted as supporting antigen-driven autoimmunity in the pancreas before birth in IPEX syndrome. TRB gene family usage was found to be broadly similar between cord blood and pancreas and to resemble published neonatal and adult repertoires. Significant oligoclonal enrichment of the TCR compartment was observed in pancreas versus cord blood, with some top clones enriched more than 80-fold.

The DNeasy Blood and Tissue Kit was used to extract roughly 1.9-3.2 ug of genomic DNA from either umbilical cord blood or frozen pancreas. In regard to this clone: The antigen it recognizes is unknown. No per-base quality is available; no much larger clone lies one base away.

On the immunoSEQ human TCRbeta survey platform, a two-step multiplex PCR amplified and barcoded the TCRbeta CDR3 regions. Illumina instruments were used to sequence the libraries, and IgH from the same samples was sequenced in parallel. The published analysis was carried out like this. To remove PCR and sequencing errors, raw reads were filtered against the IMGT V, D, J definitions and then binned using a nearest-neighbor algorithm. Clones were defined as identical nucleotide sequences, and differential abundance between tissues was assessed by per-clone Fisher exact tests with a pFDR threshold of p<0.01. Clones with frequencies too low for statistical inference were excluded by a minimum inclusion filter of 10 in either sample. The immunoSEQ Analyzer was used for pairwise clonal comparisons, and IMGT tools were used to assess gene family usage. The table comes from immuneACCESS by way of TCRdb, which keeps in-frame sequences with V and J called. Part of the clones is missing from these tables; in studies checked, under half for an unresolved V gene and the rest for unknown reasons. V, J and clone size reflect that table, while D and trimming were determined from the DNA. The sample table holds about 50,000 clones, of which just under 85% were seen once. 0.41% of the sample is taken by the ten largest.

CDR1 and CDR2 were assigned from the germline V gene (reference sequence) as SEHNR and FQNEAQ. The CDR3 contains 16 residues, cysteine and phenylalanine counted. The entry retains the CDR3 DNA only, 48 bases that are in frame from base 1. V gives up 5 bases and J gives up 2 bases, and the segment between their germline ends measures 18 bases. Source material: cord blood. In this chain, TRBV7-9 is recombined with TRBJ2-5; TRBD2 is possibly the D segment (6 matching bases). The clonotype was recovered from a newborn boy with IPEX syndrome. The CDR3 loop reads CASSPVFPGAQETQYF. DNA sequence: TGTGCCAGCAGCCCAGTGTTCCCGGGAGCACAAGAGACCCAGTACTTC.